This entry concerns a single T cell receptor (beta chain). Its antigen is currently not known. No base quality values were provided; no much bigger clone lies one nucleotide off. This entry comes from a study of early T cells in non-severe SARS-CoV-2 infection (dated by TCRdb to the early 2020s). For context, the study as a whole: Because TCR sequencing relied on bulk RNA taken from unsorted whole blood, pairing of alpha and beta chains was not possible. Paper-wide results and their limitations: VDJdb matching was skewed toward anti-spike CD8 responses and likely underestimated virus-specific expansions by missing private and CD4 specificities.

This was a case-control study nested in a cohort of healthcare workers in London, UK, who had nasopharyngeal swab PCR tests and blood samples taken every week. Between 23 and 31 March 2020, the week of the UK lockdown, healthcare workers were enrolled and then followed up weekly for as long as 16 weeks. Based on the germline V gene, the CDR1 and CDR2 sequences are SGHTA and FQGNSA. V and J lose 5 bases and 2 bases, and a span of 6 bases separates them. The CDR3 sequence holds 12 residues, the cysteine and phenylalanine included. Only CDR3 DNA is held: 36 bases, read in frame from base 1. The library was built by means of 5' RACE. Instrument on record: NextSeq 500. In the TCR library protocol, unique molecular identifiers were attached to individual cDNA molecules to correct for PCR bias and sequencing error. TCR alpha and beta chains were both sequenced, and the abundances of alpha and beta sequences in each sample were closely correlated with each other. In the authors' own workflow: V gene, J gene and CDR3 annotation of TCR sequences was performed with Decombinator V4. Expanded TCRs were defined as changing significantly between any two time points under a Poisson model with p below 0.0001. TCR abundances were normalised to the total number of TCRs sequenced per sample and were expressed as counts per million. TRAV1-2 paired with TRAJ12, TRAJ20 or TRAJ33 defined MAIT TCRs, while TRAV10 paired with TRAJ18 defined iNKT TCRs. VDJdb, accessed 1 November 2021, was searched for CMV, EBV and SARS-CoV-2 annotated TCRs, excluding TCRs annotated for multiple antigens. TCRdb handled the public reads itself, with Q25 trimming in fastp and clone calling in MiXCR, and kept productive beta chains. CDR3 protein sequences are deduplicated, and each keeps its most common genes and DNA. The authors' filters were not applied to this entry. The sample contains 85,000 to 100,000 distinct CDR3 sequences, 11% of them found a single time. The ten largest clones capture 4.7% of the sample.

The chain is encoded by TRBV7-2 joined to TRBJ1-2, with the D gene too uncertain to name. The TCR was taken from an adult who was a healthcare worker with PCR-confirmed SARS-CoV-2 infection or an uninfected control (not recorded which). The material was whole blood, obtained at baseline. Read as DNA, the sequence is TGTGCCAGCAGCCCCGACAACTATGGCTACACCTTC. Its amino acids are CASSPDNYGYTF.